These 29 T cell receptor beta chains came from one sample sequenced in a study of blood T cell repertoires in COVID-19 (dated by TCRdb to about 2020). The library was generated by the immunoSEQ multiplex PCR assay. TCRdb took over this immuneACCESS table, retaining in-frame rearrangements with V and J assigned. Such tables are incomplete; in checked studies, under half of the missing clones stem from an unresolved V gene, and the remainder is unexplained. The sample yields about 72,000 clones; less than 85% were counted once. The ten largest clonotypes hold under 8% of the sample. Material: peripheral blood. Receptors were obtained from a man aged 60 to 75 with acute or convalescent COVID-19.

V gene TRBV19 combines with J gene TRBJ2-3; 9 bases match TRBD1. CDR3 length equals 14 residues. Germline values: CDR1 LNHDA, CDR2 SQIVND (reference sequence). V shed 7 bases and J 1 base; nucleotides not matched to a gene: 3. In DNA form, the CDR3 reads TGTGCCAGTAAAACAGGGGGCGGCACAGATACGCAGTATTTT. This sequence encodes CASKTGGGTDTQYF.

The chain is built from TRBV6-5 and TRBJ1-3; D possibly corresponds to TRBD1 (6 bases). The CDR3 has 16 amino acids. Germline CDR1 and CDR2: MNHEY and SVGAGI. Trimming removed 4 bases from V and 0 bases from J, with 13 bases in between. The CDR3 DNA reads TGTGCCAGCAGTTGGACTCTGACAGGCTCTGGAAACACCATATATTTT. This encodes CASSWTLTGSGNTIYF.

The rearrangement links TRBV11-2 to TRBJ2-2; D is uncertain. The CDR3 contains 11 residues. V lost 5 bases and J lost 8, with 6 bases in between. Germline lookup yields CDR1 SGHAT and CDR2 FQNNGV. CDR3 region: CASSPQGELFF. DNA for the CDR3: TGTGCCAGCAGCCCACAAGGGGAGCTGTTTTTT.

The chain combines TRBV5-4 with TRBJ2-1, with 10 bases that match TRBD1. The germline CDR1 and CDR2 sequences are SGHNT and YYREEE (reference sequence). The junction had 6 bases not matched to a gene; V was cut back by 5 bases and J by 4 bases. This CDR3 is built from 15 residues. The CDR3 region is CASSSDRGRYNEQFF. The CDR3 nucleotides are TGTGCCAGCAGTTCTGACAGGGGGCGTTACAATGAGCAGTTCTTC.

The V call is TRBV6-1, the J call TRBJ2-5; tentatively, D is TRBD2 (6 bases). V lost 3 bases, J lost 11 bases, and 22 bases lay in between. Germline CDR1 is MNHNS and CDR2 is SASEGT. The CDR3 is 15 residues long. CDR3 sequence (DNA): TGTGCCAGCAGTGACCGACTAGTATCCCTACCGCAGCAGTACTTC. Translating gives CASSDRLVSLPQQYF.

The rearrangement uses TRBV19 and TRBJ1-1; 11 bases align to TRBD1. Germline CDR1 is LNHDA and CDR2 is SQIVND (reference sequence). V lost 9 bases, J lost 0 bases, and 6 bases stayed unmatched. This CDR3 spans 15 amino acids. CDR3 amino acids: CASLRTGGLNTEAFF. The CDR3 DNA sequence: TGTGCCAGCCTGAGGACAGGGGGCCTGAACACTGAAGCTTTCTTT.

The chain couples TRBV2 to TRBJ1-2; tentatively, D is TRBD1 (6 bases). Germline V gives CDR1 SNHLY, CDR2 FYNNEI. The CDR3 runs to 12 residues. The V end lost 8 bases, the J end lost 4 bases, and 11 bases lay between the germline ends. The CDR3 DNA follows: TGTGCCAGCGGGGGACACCTCTATGGCTACACCTTC. It encodes CASGGHLYGYTF.

This clone was seen many times. V and J are TRBV21-1 and TRBJ1-5. TRBV21-1 is tagged as a pseudogene. The CDR3 is made up of 16 amino acids. The CDR3 protein is CASSKAYDGDNQPQHF. The CDR3 nucleotides are TGTGCCAGCAGCAAAGCATATGACGGGGACAATCAGCCCCAGCATTTT.

The V call is TRBV7-2, the J call TRBJ2-7, with 10 bases lining up with TRBD2. The CDR3 extends over 13 amino acids. The trim removed 4 bases at V and 9 bases at J, leaving 6 bases unmatched. Germline V gene data show CDR1 as SGHTA and CDR2 as FQGNSA. The CDR3 nucleotides read TGTGCCAGCAGCTGGAGCGTAGCGGGGGGGCAGTACGTC. Its translation is CASSWSVAGGQYV.

The V call is TRBV30, the J call TRBJ1-1, with 7 positions matching TRBD1. V lost 5 bases and J lost 7; bases outside the gene matches: 13. The CDR3 is 14 amino acids. Germline V gives CDR1 GTSNPN, CDR2 SVGIG (reference sequence). The CDR3 DNA is TGTGCCTGGTCTAAAGACAGGGTAGGACTTGAAGCTTTCTTT. Its protein is CAWSKDRVGLEAFF.

The chain uses TRBV6-4 and TRBJ1-4, with TRBD1 matching over 7 bases. Germline-derived CDR1 and CDR2 are MRHNA and SNTAGT. There are 14 residues in the CDR3. V gave up 9 bases and J gave up 2 bases; unmatched junction bases: 6. CDR3 DNA sequence: TGTGCCAGGACAGGGACAGAGACTAATGAAAAACTGTTTTTT. Amino acid sequence: CARTGTETNEKLFF.

This chain connects TRBV5-1 to TRBJ1-2; D is uncertain. V lost 1 base to trimming and J lost 5 bases, with 9 bases between them. CDR1 SGHRS and CDR2 YFSETQ come from the germline V gene. The CDR3 totals 13 residues. The CDR3 here is CASSLTVTYGYTF. CDR3 coding DNA: TGCGCCAGCAGCTTGACAGTCACTTATGGCTACACCTTC.

J is TRBJ1-4 and V is TRBV6-5, with D maybe TRBD1 (5 bases). V lost 2 bases to trimming and J lost 0 bases, with 10 bases between them. This CDR3 is built from 16 residues. CDR1 MNHEY and CDR2 SVGAGI come from the germline V gene. Here the CDR3 DNA reads TGTGCCAGCAGTTACGACCAGGGCGCAACTAATGAAAAACTGTTTTTT. This gives the protein CASSYDQGATNEKLFF.

The V and J genes are TRBV19 and TRBJ1-3; 7 bases line up with TRBD1. This CDR3 spans 15 amino acids. The germline V gene has CDR1 LNHDA and CDR2 SQIVND (reference sequence). V gave up 3 bases and J gave up 0 bases; unmatched junction bases: 2. DNA for the CDR3: TGTGCCAGTAGTATGGGACAGACCTCTGGAAACACCATATATTTT. It is translated as CASSMGQTSGNTIYF.

CDR3 protein: CASSPTGAYGYTF. Here the CDR3 DNA reads TGTGCCAGCAGCCCGACAGGGGCCTATGGCTACACCTTC. The chain carries TRBV13 and TRBJ1-2; 8 bases line up with TRBD1. The junction had 3 bases not matched to a gene; V was cut back by 5 bases and J by 4 bases. CDR1 is PRHDT, CDR2 FYEKMQ, per germline (reference sequence). The CDR3 consists of 13 residues.

The rearrangement joins TRBV4-3 to TRBJ2-5; tentative D call: TRBD2 (7 bases). Germline V CDR1 and CDR2: LGHNA, YSLEER. Trimming stripped 0 bases from V and 7 bases from J, with 15 bases between. The CDR3 covers 15 residues. The CDR3 is CASSQEVGGPGTQYF. The DNA for the CDR3 is TGCGCCAGCAGCCAAGAAGTGGGGGGGCCAGGGACCCAGTACTTC.

The chain uses TRBV5-6 and TRBJ1-3; D is perhaps TRBD1 (6 bases). Trimming removed 4 bases from V and 4 bases from J, with 18 bases in between. Germline V CDR1 and CDR2: SGHDT, YYEEEE. This CDR3 contains 16 residues. The CDR3: CASSRGAGAAGNTIYF. In DNA, the CDR3 is TGTGCCAGCAGCCGGGGGGCAGGGGCCGCCGGAAACACCATATATTTT.

The CDR3: CASSTLGQGNSPLHF. The CDR3 DNA reads as TGTGCCAGCAGCACCCTAGGACAGGGTAATTCACCCCTCCACTTT. The chain has TRBV7-2 and TRBJ1-6, with 8 bases that match TRBD1. This CDR3 has 15 residues. V gave up 5 bases and J gave up 6 bases; unmatched junction bases: 6. Germline lookup yields CDR1 SGHTA and CDR2 FQGNSA.

The chain employs TRBV4-2 and TRBJ1-5; D unclear. V was cut by 0 bases and J by 3 bases, with 9 bases left in between. Germline CDR1 reads LGHNA; CDR2 reads YNFKEQ. The CDR3 spans 15 residues. CDR3 sequence: CASSQDGTNNQPQHF. The CDR3 DNA sequence: TGTGCCAGCAGCCAAGATGGCACGAACAATCAGCCCCAGCATTTT.

This sequence joins TRBV2 and TRBJ2-7, with 10 nucleotides matching TRBD2. Germline CDR1 reads SNHLY; CDR2 reads FYNNEI. The CDR3 consists of 15 residues. The V segment lost 1 base and the J segment 3 bases; nucleotides outside the gene matches: 3. The CDR3 nucleotides are TGTGCCAGCAGTGAAGGGGTAGCGGGGGGCTACGAGCAGTACTTC. It encodes CASSEGVAGGYEQYF.

The V and J genes are TRBV7-9 and TRBJ2-7; tentatively, D is TRBD2 (6 bases). CDR3 length: 13 amino acids. The germline gives CDR1 SEHNR, CDR2 FQNEAQ (reference sequence). Trimming removed 5 bases from V and 4 bases from J, with 12 bases in between. The CDR3 spells CASSPTGGYEQYF. The CDR3 DNA reads as TGTGCCAGCAGCCCCACCGGGGGATACGAGCAGTACTTC.

The rearrangement uses TRBV5-1 and TRBJ2-6; TRBD1 agrees at 7 bases. Trimming at V came to 2 bases and at J to 0 bases, leaving 2 bases not matched to a gene. CDR1 and CDR2 from the germline V gene are SGHRS and YFSETQ. The CDR3 is 16 amino acids. The DNA of the CDR3 is TGCGCCAGCAGCTTAAGACAGGGCTCTGGGGCCAACGTCCTGACTTTC. Amino acids: CASSLRQGSGANVLTF.

This rearrangement joins TRBV19 to TRBJ1-5; 9 bases are a match to TRBD1. Germline-derived CDR1 and CDR2 are LNHDA and SQIVND (reference sequence). The CDR3 has 13 residues. V dropped 7 bases and J dropped 7; count of bases not matched to a gene: 5. The CDR3 reads CASNRDRDQPQHF. CDR3 DNA: TGTGCCAGTAACAGGGACAGGGACCAGCCCCAGCATTTT.

The chain is built from TRBV21-1 and TRBJ2-2; TRBD1, the table's D call, lacks a check against the DNA. TRBV21-1 is a pseudogene locus. CDR3 length equals 17 residues. The CDR3, as DNA: TGTGCCAGCAGCAAAGTTAGGGCGCCAGGGGAAATCGGGGAGCTGTTTTTT. It translates to CASSKVRAPGEIGELFF.

The chain employs TRBV6-1 and TRBJ1-1; 11 positions match TRBD1. The germline V gene has CDR1 MNHNS and CDR2 SASEGT. V gave up 3 bases and J gave up 4 bases; unmatched junction bases: 4. The CDR3 length is 15 residues. The CDR3 sequence is CASSDGTGGVTEAFF. CDR3 DNA sequence: TGTGCCAGCAGTGACGGGACAGGGGGAGTCACTGAAGCTTTCTTT.

The CDR3 DNA reads as TGCAGTGCTAGTATATTGGAGGCGGCCGGGGAGCTGTTTTTT. It encodes CSASILEAAGELFF. The chain employs TRBV20-1 and TRBJ2-2; tentative D call: TRBD2 (5 bases). CDR3 size: 14 residues. Germline lookup yields CDR1 DFQATT and CDR2 SNEGSKA (reference sequence). V lost 3 bases and J 6 bases, leaving 14 bases between the germline ends.

CDR3 sequence (DNA): TGTGCCAGCAGCTCGGCCACAGGGATTAGAGAGACCCAGTACTTC. This encodes CASSSATGIRETQYF. The chain carries TRBV5-4 and TRBJ2-5; D possibly corresponds to TRBD1 (6 bases). Germline assignment: CDR1 SGHNT and CDR2 YYREEE (reference sequence). The V gene lost 3 bases and the J gene lost 4 bases, with 16 bases spanning the gap. This CDR3 has 15 amino acids.

The chain recombines TRBV7-2 with TRBJ1-5; D not certain. The V end was cut by 5 bases, the J end by 5 bases, with 10 bases between. The CDR3 is 13 residues long. Germline lookup yields CDR1 SGHTA and CDR2 FQGNSA. The DNA of the CDR3 is TGTGCCAGCAGCCCGCTACCGCATCAGCCCCAGCATTTT. Amino acid sequence: CASSPLPHQPQHF.

The chain uses TRBV13 and TRBJ2-6; 12 positions agree with TRBD1. This CDR3 is built from 20 residues. V shed 1 base, J shed 4 bases, and the junction held 11 bases outside the gene matches. The germline V gene has CDR1 PRHDT and CDR2 FYEKMQ (reference sequence). DNA of the CDR3: TGTGCCAGCAGCTTAGCGCTAAGGGACAGGGGGCGTAGAGGGGCCAACGTCCTGACTTTC. It codes for CASSLALRDRGRRGANVLTF.